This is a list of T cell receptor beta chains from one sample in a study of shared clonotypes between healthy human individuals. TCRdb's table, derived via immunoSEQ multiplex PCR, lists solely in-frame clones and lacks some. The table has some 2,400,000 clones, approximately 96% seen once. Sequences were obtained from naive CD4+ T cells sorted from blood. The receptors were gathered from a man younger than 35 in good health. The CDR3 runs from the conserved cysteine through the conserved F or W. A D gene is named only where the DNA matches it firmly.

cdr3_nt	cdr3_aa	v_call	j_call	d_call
TGTGCCATCACCCATCTCGGGACACCGAACACCGGGGAGCTGTTTTTT	CAITHLGTPNTGELFF	TRBV10-3	TRBJ2-2	NA
TGCGCCAGCAGCTTGATAGGAGGTGACACCGGGGAGCTGTTTTTT	CASSLIGGDTGELFF	TRBV5-1	TRBJ2-2	NA
TGTGCCAGCAGTTTAGGGTTCGGGGAGCTGTTTTTT	CASSLGFGELFF	TRBV28	TRBJ2-2	NA
TGTGCCAGCAGCCCCAGGGTAAACCACGAGACCCAGTACTTC	CASSPRVNHETQYF	TRBV28	TRBJ2-5	NA
TGCGCCAGCAGCCAAGATCTTTCAACTAGCGAATCAGAAGAGCAGTACTTC	CASSQDLSTSESEEQYF	TRBV4-3	TRBJ2-7	TRBD2
TGTGCCAGCAGTCTCACGCGGGTAGATCAGCCCCAGCATTTT	CASSLTRVDQPQHF	TRBV28	TRBJ1-5	NA
TGTGCCAGCAGCCTGTCCCGGGCCCTCGGGGAGCTGTTTTTT	CASSLSRALGELFF	TRBV7-6	TRBJ2-2	NA
TGTGCCACCTCCCAAACAGGGACCCATGGCTACACCTTC	CATSQTGTHGYTF	TRBV10-3	TRBJ1-2	NA
TGTGCCAGCAGCTTGGGCGGGACATCCGAAGCTTTCTTT	CASSLGGTSEAFF	TRBV5-6	TRBJ1-1	NA
TGCGCCAGCAGTGGGGGATCGGAGGGGACAGTCTCCTACAATGAGCAGTTCTTC	CASSGGSEGTVSYNEQFF	TRBV10-2	TRBJ2-1	NA